This TCR beta chain is drawn from a study of graft-versus-host responses after intestinal transplantation. On the study more broadly: For approximately three years after anti-thymocyte globulin induction, all recipients took tacrolimus and steroids.

The study's findings and limits: Early post-transplant HvG declines tracked with peak circulating GvH clone levels. Recipient marrow held GvH clones, some first seen in ileum or blood. Allografts carried high graft-versus-host to host-versus-graft clonal ratios in patients having graft-donor T cell macrochimerism.

This clone was seen a few times. Antigen specificity is unknown. Sequencing was performed with immunoSEQ multiplex PCR; in TCRdb, only in-frame clones are kept and a portion is missing. The sample contains 70,000 or so clones, approximately 87% of which appear only once. This CDR3 has 13 amino acids. Trimming pared 6 bases from V and 4 bases from J, leaving 9 bases between. Germline CDR1 reads MNHNS; CDR2 reads SASEGT. The sequences come from unstimulated CD4+ T cells sorted from spleen or lymph node cells, collected before transplant. The source of this sequence is a human donor who was the organ donor for an intestinal transplant. The chain recombines TRBV6-1 with TRBJ2-2; a possible D gene is TRBD2 (5 bases). The DNA of the CDR3 is TGTGCCAGCAGGGGAGAAGTCACCGGGGAGCTGTTTTTT. As protein: CASRGEVTGELFF.